Listed below are T cell receptor beta chains from one sample, sequenced in a study of read filtering for tumor transcriptome and immune sequencing. TCRdb passed the reads through MiXCR, listing each CDR3 protein once. The sample has some 120,000 distinct CDR3 sequences; 10% to 15% are singletons. The sample comprised a population of CD138-negative cells sorted from bone marrow. These receptors came from a donor over 35 with multiple myeloma. The CDR3 runs from the conserved cysteine through the conserved F or W. The D gene is left open where the match is weak. Clone size is given for some rows only: seen once, a few or many times, or a class if the clone is expanded.

clone_size,v_call,d_call,j_call,cdr3_nt,cdr3_aa
many,TRBV3-1,NA,TRBJ2-5,TGTGCCAGCAGCCAAGTGTGGACCCAGTACTTC,CASSQVWTQYF
many,TRBV12-3/TRBV12-4,TRBD1,TRBJ1-1,TGTGCCAGCAGTTCTGACAGGGCTGAAGCTTTCTTT,CASSSDRAEAFF
NA,TRBV7-2,NA,TRBJ1-5,TGTGCCAGCAGCCCCTCGCAGGGTTCCCAGCCCCAGCATTTT,CASSPSQGSQPQHF
NA,TRBV3-1,TRBD1,TRBJ1-6,TGTGCCAGCAGCCAAGACGATCGGACAGGTCATTCACCCCTCCACTTT,CASSQDDRTGHSPLHF
NA,TRBV5-4,NA,TRBJ2-3,TGTGCCAGCAGCACCGGGACAGGGACTAGAAGCAATCAGCCCCAGTATTTT,CASSTGTGTRSNQPQYF
NA,TRBV5-1,TRBD1,TRBJ2-7,TGCGCCAGCAGCAACACCGGGACAGGGACCTACGAGCAGTACTTC,CASSNTGTGTYEQYF
many,TRBV7-9,TRBD1,TRBJ1-5,TGTGCCAGCAGCACTGGACAGGGGGCGGATAGCAATCAGCCCCAGCATTTT,CASSTGQGADSNQPQHF
many,TRBV12-3/TRBV12-4,NA,TRBJ2-7,TGTGCCAGCAGTCCAAGGGACACAGTATACGAGCAGTACTTC,CASSPRDTVYEQYF
many,TRBV28,NA,TRBJ2-7,TGTGCCAGCAGTTCAAGCAGGGTCGACGAGCAGTACTTC,CASSSSRVDEQYF
NA,TRBV7-2,TRBD1,TRBJ2-1,TGTGCCAGCAGCTTATTCCCCAGGACAGGCTACAATGAGCAGTTCTTC,CASSLFPRTGYNEQFF
many,TRBV11-2,NA,TRBJ1-1,TGTGCCAGCCAGCCGGGACATAGGAACACTGAAGCTTTCTTT,CASQPGHRNTEAFF
few,TRBV5-1,NA,TRBJ2-2,TGCGCCAGCAGCTTGAGTCCGGGGTACACCGGGGAGCTGTTTTTT,CASSLSPGYTGELFF
NA,TRBV28,TRBD2,TRBJ2-1,TGTGCCAGCAGCATAATCAAGCGGGGTTCCTACAATGAGCAGTTCTTC,CASSIIKRGSYNEQFF
many,TRBV7-9,NA,TRBJ2-3,TGTGCCAGCAGCCTTGAAACAGATACGCAGTATTTT,CASSLETDTQYF
many,TRBV20-1,NA,TRBJ1-5,TGCAGTGCCCCTTCGGGTCTTGGTCGCAATCAGCCCCAGCATTTT,CSAPSGLGRNQPQHF
few,TRBV5-1,NA,TRBJ2-1,TGCGCCAGCAGCGGCGGGATAGGCGGGGTCAATGAGCAGTTCTTC,CASSGGIGGVNEQFF
many,TRBV5-5,TRBD2,TRBJ2-7,TGTGCCAGCAGCCCCCCCGGGACTATCCTCCCCGAGCAGTACTTC,CASSPPGTILPEQYF
many,TRBV6-6,NA,TRBJ2-1,TGTGCCAGCAGTTACTCACAAGAAGAGCAGTTCTTC,CASSYSQEEQFF
many,TRBV4-1,NA,TRBJ2-1,TGCGCCAGCAGCCAGGCAGGACCAGGAAAGCAGTTCTTC,CASSQAGPGKQFF
NA,TRBV7-8,NA,TRBJ2-3,TGTGCCAGCAGCTTTGGGGCCAGCGTAGTTGATACGCAGTATTTT,CASSFGASVVDTQYF
many,TRBV29-1,NA,TRBJ2-5,TGCAGCAACAGGAGGGAGAGTGAGACCCAGTACTTC,CSNRRESETQYF
many,TRBV4-1,NA,TRBJ2-2,TGCGCCAGCAGCCAACAGTACGCGAACACCGGGGAGCTGTTTTTT,CASSQQYANTGELFF
many,TRBV6-2/TRBV6-3,TRBD1,TRBJ1-1,TGTGCCAGCAGTTCGGACAGGGTTCGGACTGAAGCTTTCTTT,CASSSDRVRTEAFF
many,TRBV29-1,NA,TRBJ2-3,TGCAGCGTTGAAATGGAGGGACAGCTGAGCACAGATACGCAGTATTTT,CSVEMEGQLSTDTQYF
NA,TRBV4-1,TRBD2,TRBJ2-3,TGCGCCAGCAGCCAAGATCCCGGGACTAGCGGGCCATACACAGGTACGCAGTATTTT,CASSQDPGTSGPYTGTQYF
many,TRBV5-5,NA,TRBJ2-1,TGTGCCAGCAGCCACCCACCGTACAATGAGCAGTTCTTC,CASSHPPYNEQFF
many,TRBV5-1,NA,TRBJ2-5,TGCGCCAGCAGCCGGGACACCCAAGAGACCCAGTACTTC,CASSRDTQETQYF
NA,TRBV5-1,NA,TRBJ1-5,TGCGCCAGCAGCCCGGACCGAGGCAATCAGCCCCAGCATTTT,CASSPDRGNQPQHF
many,TRBV6-5,NA,TRBJ1-5,TGTGCCAGCAGTTACGTTGTACCTGATGGAAGCAATCAGCCCCAGCATTTT,CASSYVVPDGSNQPQHF
NA,TRBV27,TRBD2,TRBJ2-7,TGTGCCAGCACCCCATTAGCGGGGTCCTACGAGCAGTACTTC,CASTPLAGSYEQYF
few,TRBV25-1,NA,TRBJ2-3,TGTGCCAGCAGTGAACAGGGGCGGCACACAGATACGCAGTATTTT,CASSEQGRHTDTQYF
many,TRBV27,NA,TRBJ2-5,TGTGCCAGCAGTTCTACGGGCCTAGCGGGTCCAGGGGGGGAGACCCAGTACTTC,CASSSTGLAGPGGETQYF
many,TRBV5-1,NA,TRBJ1-1,TGCGCCAGCAGCTTGGGCGGGGGGGAGAACACTGAAGCTTTCTTT,CASSLGGGENTEAFF
many,TRBV29-1,NA,TRBJ2-7,TGCAGCGTTAAGGGAGGGGGCTTTGGGGAGCAGTACTTC,CSVKGGGFGEQYF
many,TRBV7-2,TRBD2,TRBJ2-7,TGTGCCAGCAGCTTAGCGGGGACTAGCGCCGAGCAGTACTTC,CASSLAGTSAEQYF
NA,TRBV4-2,NA,TRBJ2-3,TGTGCCAGCAGCCAAGATGGGGCAACGAGGGATACGCAGTATTTT,CASSQDGATRDTQYF
many,TRBV20-1,NA,TRBJ1-4,TGCAGTGCTAGTCGCGGGGATAATGAAAAACTGTTTTTT,CSASRGDNEKLFF
many,TRBV10-3,NA,TRBJ1-2,TGTGCCATCAGTGAGTCCGGGGCCCGGGGGATTTATGGCTACACCTTC,CAISESGARGIYGYTF
NA,TRBV6-6,TRBD2,TRBJ2-2,TGTGCCAGCAGTTACACGGGGGGGGCGAACACCGGGGAGCTGTTTTTT,CASSYTGGANTGELFF
many,TRBV5-1,TRBD1,TRBJ2-1,TGCGCCAGCAGCTTCAATACCGGGACAGGGGGCAATGAGCAGTTCTTC,CASSFNTGTGGNEQFF